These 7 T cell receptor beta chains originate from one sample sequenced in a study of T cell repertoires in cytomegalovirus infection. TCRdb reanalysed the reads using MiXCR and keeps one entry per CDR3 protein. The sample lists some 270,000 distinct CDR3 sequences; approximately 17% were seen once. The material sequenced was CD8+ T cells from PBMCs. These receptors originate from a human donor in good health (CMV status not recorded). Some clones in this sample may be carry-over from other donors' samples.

CDR3 region: CATLGLWGTQYF. The CDR3 DNA follows: TGTGCCACCCTGGGTCTTTGGGGGACCCAGTACTTC. The chain uses TRBV19 and TRBJ2-5, with D uncertain. Trimming pared 10 bases from V and 7 bases from J, leaving 16 bases between. CDR1 LNHDA and CDR2 SQIVND come from the germline V gene (reference sequence). This CDR3 comprises 12 residues.

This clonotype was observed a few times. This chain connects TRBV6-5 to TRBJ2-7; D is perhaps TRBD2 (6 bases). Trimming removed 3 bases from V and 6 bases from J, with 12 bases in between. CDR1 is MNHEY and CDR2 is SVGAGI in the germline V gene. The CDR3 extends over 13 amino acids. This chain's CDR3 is CASSYGTEGEQYF. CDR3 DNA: TGTGCCAGCAGTTATGGGACGGAGGGCGAGCAGTACTTC.

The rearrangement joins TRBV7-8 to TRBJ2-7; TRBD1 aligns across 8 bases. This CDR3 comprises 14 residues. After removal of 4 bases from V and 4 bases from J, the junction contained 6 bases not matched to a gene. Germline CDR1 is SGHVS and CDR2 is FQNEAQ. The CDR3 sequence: CASSSDRGVYEQYF. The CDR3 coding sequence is TGTGCCAGCAGCTCAGACAGGGGAGTTTACGAGCAGTACTTC.

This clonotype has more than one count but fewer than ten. The DNA of the CDR3 is TGTGCCAGCAGTTACTTGGGGGCTAGCACAGATACGCAGTATTTT. Its translation is CASSYLGASTDTQYF. The rearrangement uses TRBV6-5 and TRBJ2-3; weak D call: TRBD1 (6 bases). Trimming pared 1 base from V and 0 bases from J, leaving 8 bases between. This CDR3 is 15 amino acids long. From germline, CDR1 is MNHEY and CDR2 SVGAGI.

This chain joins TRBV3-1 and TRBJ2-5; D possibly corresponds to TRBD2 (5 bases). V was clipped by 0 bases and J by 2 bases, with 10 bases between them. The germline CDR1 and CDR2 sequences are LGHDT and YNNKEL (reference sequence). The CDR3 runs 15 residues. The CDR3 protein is CASSQDPGFQETQYF. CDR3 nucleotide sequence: TGTGCCAGCAGCCAAGATCCGGGGTTTCAAGAGACCCAGTACTTC.

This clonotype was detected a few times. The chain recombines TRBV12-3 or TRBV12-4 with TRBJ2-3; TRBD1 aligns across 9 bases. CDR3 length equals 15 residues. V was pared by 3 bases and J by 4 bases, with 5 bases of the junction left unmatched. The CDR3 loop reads CASSFGTGYPDTQYF. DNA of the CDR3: TGTGCCAGCAGTTTCGGGACAGGGTACCCAGATACGCAGTATTTT.

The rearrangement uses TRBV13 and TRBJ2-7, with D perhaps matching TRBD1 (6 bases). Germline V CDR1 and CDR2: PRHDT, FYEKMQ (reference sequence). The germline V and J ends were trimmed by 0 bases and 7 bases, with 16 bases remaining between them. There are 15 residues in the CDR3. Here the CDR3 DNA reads TGTGCCAGCAGCTTAGGGGGCCCAGGGGCGCGGGAGCAGTACTTC. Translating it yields CASSLGGPGAREQYF.